The present entry profiles one T cell receptor beta chain with its context. The sample originates from a study of monozygotic twins with inflammatory bowel disease. Germline loops: CDR1 SGHAT, CDR2 FQNNGV. The CDR3 spans 12 residues. TCRdb reanalyzed the 5' RACE reads, giving one entry per CDR3 protein sequence and no DNA. In total, the table holds around 140,000 distinct CDR3 sequences. This sequence originates from a human donor with ulcerative colitis or Crohn's disease, or a healthy co-twin of an affected twin (not recorded which). Input material: blood. This chain connects TRBV11-2 to TRBJ2-1. CDR3 region: CASSPFYNEQFF.